The source of this T cell receptor (beta chain) is a study of blood T cells in healthy people across ages (dated by TCRdb to the mid-2010s). Broadly, across the study: In model experiments, roughly one uniquely barcoded TCR beta cDNA molecule per two T cells was captured by template switching. Two additional independent replicas of 1 million unique cDNA reads from the same blood draw were analyzed for two donors (one aged 18 to 30 and one aged 80 or older). Donors were grouped into four age groups: young (average approximately 16 years), middle-aged (39), aged (roughly 62) and long-lived (around 80). The study measured age-related changes in TCR beta repertoire diversity using deep sequencing normalized with unique cDNA molecular identifiers. To avoid experimental bias, donors of different ages were randomly spread across the sequencing lanes.

Summary of the overall study and its limitations: There was a strong correlation between observed TCR beta diversity and the percentage of naive T cells measured by flow cytometry. The CMV infection status of donors was not known, potentially confounding age-related changes in expanded clonotypes. Because profiling used bulk unsorted PBMCs, naive and antigen-experienced compartments could not be compared conclusively. The long-lived group showed more naive CD4+ T cells, fewer expanded clones and increased TCR diversity than the aged group, suggesting age selection. Estimates of total diversity based on one million sequenced T cells were considered lower bounds and underestimates. As age increased, observed TCR beta diversity per million T cells dropped in a roughly linear way, and a significant reduction was already evident by age about 40.

Library preparation was by 5' RACE. The instrument was an Illumina HiSeq 2500. A second PCR of about 6 to 11 cycles was run with a J-beta primer mix and a sample-barcoded 5' primer. Each TCR beta cDNA molecule received a unique molecular identifier from a template-switch 5' adaptor carrying 12 random nucleotides. At least 3 million CDR3-containing paired-end reads were obtained from each sample. All of the RNA was converted into first-strand cDNA using the Mint cDNA synthesis kit, with a TRBC-specific oligonucleotide serving as the primer. After uracil-DNA glycosylase treatment, a first 18-cycle PCR used universal primers M1SS and BC2_uni_R on all cDNA. The paper's data handling went like this. Normalization of each sample was performed by random selection of 1 million high-quality reads, each carrying a distinct molecular identifier. Instead of being binned into consensus sequences, reads that shared molecular identifiers were thrown out. MiTCR, with a Q25 quality threshold and the strictest error-elimination algorithm, was used for CDR3 identification, clonotype clustering and error correction. A nonparametric unseen species model with Euler transformation was used to estimate a lower bound on total TCR beta diversity. Through fastp at Q25 and MiXCR, TCRdb rebuilt clones from the public reads, retaining in-frame beta chains. Each entry is one CDR3 protein sequence, shown with its most common DNA and genes. The V and J calls shown here were made by TCRdb, not taken from the authors' results. This sample is represented by about 640,000 distinct CDR3 sequences; under 65% of them were singletons. Around 37% of the sample comes from the top ten.

The germline V gene specifies MGHRA as CDR1 and YSYEKL as CDR2. The CDR3 has 16 amino acids, counting the end cysteine and phenylalanine. Here the CDR3 DNA is all that survives: 48 bases in frame from base 1. Donors were approximately 42 systemically healthy Caucasian individuals from Russia aged roughly 6 to 90 years. Each donor gave about 11 milliliters of peripheral blood, drawn into EDTA-treated Vacutainer tubes. PBMCs were isolated by Ficoll-Paque density-gradient centrifugation, with at least 6.5 million obtained per sample. Total RNA, at least 6 micrograms per sample, was extracted from PBMCs with Trizol reagent. The percentages of naive CD45RAhigh/CD27high T cells were determined by flow cytometry on a PBMC aliquot from every donor. Concerning this clonotype: What this receptor recognizes is not known. An end of the junction differs from the germline gene, which may be a read error.

This receptor was obtained from a man between 60 and 70 years old in good health. The chain links TRBV4-1 with TRBJ2-5; 10 bases in between match TRBD1. The sample was blood. In nucleotide form, the sequence is TGCGCCAGCAGCCAAGATGACGGACAGGGGGGCGAGACCCGGTACTTC. The encoded protein is CASSQDDGQGGETRYF.